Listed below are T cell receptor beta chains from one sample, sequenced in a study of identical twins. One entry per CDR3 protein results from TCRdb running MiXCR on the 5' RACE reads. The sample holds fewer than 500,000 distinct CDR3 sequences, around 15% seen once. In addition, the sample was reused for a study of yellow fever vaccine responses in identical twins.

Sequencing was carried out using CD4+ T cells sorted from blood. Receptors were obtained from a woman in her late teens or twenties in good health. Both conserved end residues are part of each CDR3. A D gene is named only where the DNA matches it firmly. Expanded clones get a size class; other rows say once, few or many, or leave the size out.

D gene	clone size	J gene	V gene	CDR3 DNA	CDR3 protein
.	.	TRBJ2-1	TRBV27	TGTGCCAGCAGTTCCCCTATACGATTGAAGGTGGGGTCGAATGAGCAGTTCTTC	CASSSPIRLKVGSNEQFF
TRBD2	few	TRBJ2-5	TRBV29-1	TGCAGCGTTGGGGCCGGACTAGCGGGTCAAGAGACCCAGTACTTC	CSVGAGLAGQETQYF
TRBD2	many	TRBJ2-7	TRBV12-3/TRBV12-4	TGTGCCAGCAGCCCAAACGCGGGAGTCTCCTACGAGCAGTACTTC	CASSPNAGVSYEQYF
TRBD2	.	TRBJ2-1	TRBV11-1	TGTGCCAGCAGCCCCAAGGGACTAGCGGGAGAAAAACCTCGCTCCTACAATGAGCAGTTCTTC	CASSPKGLAGEKPRSYNEQFF
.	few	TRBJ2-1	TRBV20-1	TGCAGTGCTAGGGCCCCTAATGAGCAGTTCTTC	CSARAPNEQFF
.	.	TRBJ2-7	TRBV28	TGTGCCAGCAGGGGGACACGATCCTACGAGCAGTACTTC	CASRGTRSYEQYF
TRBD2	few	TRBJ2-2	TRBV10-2	TGCGCCAGCAGACTAGCGGGAGCGACCGGGGAGCTGTTTTTT	CASRLAGATGELFF
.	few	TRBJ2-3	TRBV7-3	TGTGCCAGCACCAAAGGAGGGAGCGAGTATACGCAGTATTTT	CASTKGGSEYTQYF
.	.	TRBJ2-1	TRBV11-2	TGTGCCAGCAGCTTAATTCCAAGAGACCAGGGTTCGGGCAATGAGCAGTTCTTC	CASSLIPRDQGSGNEQFF
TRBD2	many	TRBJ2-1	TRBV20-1	TGCACGGGGACTAGCGGGCTCTCCTACAATGAGCAGTTCTTC	CTGTSGLSYNEQFF
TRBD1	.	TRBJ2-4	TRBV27	TGTGCCAGCATGAGGGGTGGGGTCCGTGACAGGGAAGTCCTAGCCAAAAACATTCAGTACTTC	CASMRGGVRDREVLAKNIQYF
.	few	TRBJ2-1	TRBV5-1	TGCGCCAGCAGCAGAGGGACACCTTTAGGGATGGATGAGCAGTTCTTC	CASSRGTPLGMDEQFF
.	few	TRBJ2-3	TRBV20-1	TGCAGTGCTAATCGGGCGGAGACAGATACGCAGTATTTT	CSANRAETDTQYF
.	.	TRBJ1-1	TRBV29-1	TGCAGCGTTGACAAATCCCATAGTGACACTGAAGCTTTCTTT	CSVDKSHSDTEAFF
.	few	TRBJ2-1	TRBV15	TGTGCCACCAGCAGAGGGGGAGAGTCTTGGGATGAGCAGTTCTTC	CATSRGGESWDEQFF
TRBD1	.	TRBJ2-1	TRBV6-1	TGTGCCAGCAGCAGGGCAGGGGGCCTATACAATGAGCAGTTCTTC	CASSRAGGLYNEQFF